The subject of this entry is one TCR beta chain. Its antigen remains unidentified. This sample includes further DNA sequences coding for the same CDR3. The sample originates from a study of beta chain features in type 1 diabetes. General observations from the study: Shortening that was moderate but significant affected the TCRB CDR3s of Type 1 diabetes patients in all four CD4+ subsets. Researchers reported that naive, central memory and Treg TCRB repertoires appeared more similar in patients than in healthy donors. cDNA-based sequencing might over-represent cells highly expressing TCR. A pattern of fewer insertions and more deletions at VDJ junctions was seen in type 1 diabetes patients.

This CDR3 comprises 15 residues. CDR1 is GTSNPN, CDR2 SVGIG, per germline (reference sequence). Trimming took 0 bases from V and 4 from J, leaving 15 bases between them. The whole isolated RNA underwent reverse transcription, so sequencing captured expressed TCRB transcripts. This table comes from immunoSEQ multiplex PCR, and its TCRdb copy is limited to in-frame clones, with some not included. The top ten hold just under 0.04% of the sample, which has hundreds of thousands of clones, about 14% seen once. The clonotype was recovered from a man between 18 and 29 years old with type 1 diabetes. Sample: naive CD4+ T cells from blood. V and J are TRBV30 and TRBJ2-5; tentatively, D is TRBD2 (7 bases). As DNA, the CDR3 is TGTGCCTGGAGTGTACGAGGGGGGGCCCTAGAGACCCAGTACTTC. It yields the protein CAWSVRGGALETQYF.